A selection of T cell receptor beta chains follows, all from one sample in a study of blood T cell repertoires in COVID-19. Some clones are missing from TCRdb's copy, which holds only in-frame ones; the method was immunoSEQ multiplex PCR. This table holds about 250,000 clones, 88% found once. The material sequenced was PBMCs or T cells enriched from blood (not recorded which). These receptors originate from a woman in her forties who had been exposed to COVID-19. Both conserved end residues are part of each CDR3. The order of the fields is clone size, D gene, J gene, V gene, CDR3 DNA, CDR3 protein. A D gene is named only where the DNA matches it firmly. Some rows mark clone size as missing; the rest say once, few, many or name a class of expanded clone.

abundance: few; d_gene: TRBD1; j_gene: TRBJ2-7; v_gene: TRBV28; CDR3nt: TGTGCCAGCAGTCTGGGACAGATCTACGAGCAGTACTTC; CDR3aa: CASSLGQIYEQYF
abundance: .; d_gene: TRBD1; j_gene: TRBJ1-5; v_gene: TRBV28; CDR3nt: TGTGCCACCAACCTGGGACAGGGATATCAGCCCCAGCATTTT; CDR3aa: CATNLGQGYQPQHF
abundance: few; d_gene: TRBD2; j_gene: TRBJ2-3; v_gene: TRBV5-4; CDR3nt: TGTGCCAGCAGCCCTACGGGAACGGGAGGTCTCACAGATACGCAGTATTTT; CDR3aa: CASSPTGTGGLTDTQYF
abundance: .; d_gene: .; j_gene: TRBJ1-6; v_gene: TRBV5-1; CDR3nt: TGCGCCAGCAGTCAAGACGCCGGGGATTCACCCCTCCACTTT; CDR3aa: CASSQDAGDSPLHF
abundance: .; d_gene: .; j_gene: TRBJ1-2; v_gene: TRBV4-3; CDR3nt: TGCGCCAGCAGCCAAGTTCAGGGATTAAGATATGGCTACACCTTC; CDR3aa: CASSQVQGLRYGYTF
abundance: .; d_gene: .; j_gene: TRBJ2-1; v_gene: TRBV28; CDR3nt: TGTGCCAGCAGTCTGAGGAATGAGCAGTTCTTC; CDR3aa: CASSLRNEQFF
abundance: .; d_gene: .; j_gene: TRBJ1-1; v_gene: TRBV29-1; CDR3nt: TGCAGCGTCGACGACATCTTTGAGAACACTGAAGCTTTCTTT; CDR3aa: CSVDDIFENTEAFF
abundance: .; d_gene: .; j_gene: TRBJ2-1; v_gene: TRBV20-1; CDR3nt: TGCAGTGCTATTCCCACGGGTGAGCAGTTCTTC; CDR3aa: CSAIPTGEQFF
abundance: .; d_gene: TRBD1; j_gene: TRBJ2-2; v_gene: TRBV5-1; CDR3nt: TGTGCCAGCAGCCCCGGGACAGGGGCGCGGACCGGGGAGCTGTTTTTT; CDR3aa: CASSPGTGARTGELFF
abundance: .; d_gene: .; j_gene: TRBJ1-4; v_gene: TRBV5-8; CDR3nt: TGTGCCAGCAGCTTGGGGACACTCGCAACTAATGAAAAACTGTTTTTT; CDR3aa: CASSLGTLATNEKLFF
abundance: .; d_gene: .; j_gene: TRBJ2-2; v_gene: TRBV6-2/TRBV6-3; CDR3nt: TGTGCCAGCAGTTACATCGTAGTTTCGAACACCGGGGAGCTGTTTTTT; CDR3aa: CASSYIVVSNTGELFF
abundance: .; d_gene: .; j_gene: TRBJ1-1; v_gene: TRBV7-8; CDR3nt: TGTGCCAGCAGCTTAGGGGCCACTGAAGCTTTCTTT; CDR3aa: CASSLGATEAFF
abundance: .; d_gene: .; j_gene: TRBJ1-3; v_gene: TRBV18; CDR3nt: TGTGCCAGCTCACCTAACGAGGGTATTTCTGGAAACACCATATATTTT; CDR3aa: CASSPNEGISGNTIYF
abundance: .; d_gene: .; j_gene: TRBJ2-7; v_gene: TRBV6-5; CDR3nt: TGTGCCAGCAGTCCTGGGGAGAGAAGCTCCTACGAGCAGTACTTC; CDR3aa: CASSPGERSSYEQYF
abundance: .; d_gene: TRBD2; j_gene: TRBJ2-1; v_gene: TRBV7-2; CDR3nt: TGTGCCAGCAGCCCGCAGCGGGGGGGAGGCAATGAGCAGTTCTTC; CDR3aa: CASSPQRGGGNEQFF
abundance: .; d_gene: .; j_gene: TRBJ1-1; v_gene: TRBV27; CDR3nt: TGTGCCAGCAGTTCCGGACAGCCTAACACTGAAGCTTTCTTT; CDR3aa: CASSSGQPNTEAFF
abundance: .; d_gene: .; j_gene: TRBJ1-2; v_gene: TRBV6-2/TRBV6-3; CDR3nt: TGTGCCAGCAGTGGCACAGGGAAGTATGGCTACACCTTC; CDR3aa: CASSGTGKYGYTF
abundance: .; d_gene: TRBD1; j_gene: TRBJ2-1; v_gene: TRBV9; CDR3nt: TGTGCCAGCAGCTCCGGGACAGGGAGCAATGAGCAGTTCTTC; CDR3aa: CASSSGTGSNEQFF
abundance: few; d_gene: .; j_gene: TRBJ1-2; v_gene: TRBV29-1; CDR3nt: TGCAGCGTTGAAGATAGCGGGAGTGGCTACACCTTC; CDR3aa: CSVEDSGSGYTF
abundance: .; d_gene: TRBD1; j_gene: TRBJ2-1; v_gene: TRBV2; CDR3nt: TGTGCCAGCAGTGCCCTCCCACCGGGACAGGGTACGAATGAGCAGTTCTTC; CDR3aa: CASSALPPGQGTNEQFF
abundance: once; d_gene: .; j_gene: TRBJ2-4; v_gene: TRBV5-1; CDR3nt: TGCGCCAGCAGCAGGGGGACATTGGAGCTAGCCAAAAACATTCAGTACTTC; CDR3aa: CASSRGTLELAKNIQYF
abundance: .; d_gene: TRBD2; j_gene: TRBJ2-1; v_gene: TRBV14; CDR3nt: TGTGCCAGCCGTGGGGAGGGACCCTACAATGAGCAGTTCTTC; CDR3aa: CASRGEGPYNEQFF
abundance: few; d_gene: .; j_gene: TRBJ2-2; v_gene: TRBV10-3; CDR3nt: TGTGCCATCAGTGCTCTAGGGAGAACCGGGGAGCTGTTTTTT; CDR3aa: CAISALGRTGELFF
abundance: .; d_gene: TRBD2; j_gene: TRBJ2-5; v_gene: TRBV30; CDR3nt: TGTGCCGGGGAAAGCGGGGGGCAAGAGACCCAGTACTTC; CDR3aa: CAGESGGQETQYF
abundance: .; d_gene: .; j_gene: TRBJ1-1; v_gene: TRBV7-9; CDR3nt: TGTGCCAGCACAGGGGACAATACGGTCACTGAAGCTTTCTTT; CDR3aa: CASTGDNTVTEAFF
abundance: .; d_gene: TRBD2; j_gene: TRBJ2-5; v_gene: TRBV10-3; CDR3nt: TGTGCCATCAGGGGCGGCGGGGGCCAAGAGACCCAGTACTTC; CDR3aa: CAIRGGGGQETQYF
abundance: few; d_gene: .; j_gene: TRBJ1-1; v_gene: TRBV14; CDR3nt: TGTGCCAGCAGCCAAGATCGGTACAGGGAGAACACTGAAGCTTTCTTT; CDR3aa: CASSQDRYRENTEAFF
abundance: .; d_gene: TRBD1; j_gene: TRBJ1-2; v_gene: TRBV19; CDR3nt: TGTGCCAGTAGTACCTCAGGGGGTAGTGGCTACACCTTC; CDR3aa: CASSTSGGSGYTF
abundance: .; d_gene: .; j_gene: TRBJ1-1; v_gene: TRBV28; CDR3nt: TGTGCCAGCAAGAGAGGGGACTCAACTGAAGCTTTCTTT; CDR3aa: CASKRGDSTEAFF
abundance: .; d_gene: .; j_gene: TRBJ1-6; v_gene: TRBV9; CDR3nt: TGTGCCAGCAGCGCCCAAGACGACAGTTTCTCCTATAATTCACCCCTCCACTTT; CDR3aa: CASSAQDDSFSYNSPLHF
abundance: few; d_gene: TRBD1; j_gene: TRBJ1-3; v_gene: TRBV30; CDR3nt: TGTGCCTGGGCACCCGGACAGGTCTCTGGAAACACCATATATTTT; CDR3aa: CAWAPGQVSGNTIYF
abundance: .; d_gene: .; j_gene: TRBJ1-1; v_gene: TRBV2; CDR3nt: TGTGCCAGCAGTCGAAGGGGGTCTGAAGCTTTCTTT; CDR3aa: CASSRRGSEAFF
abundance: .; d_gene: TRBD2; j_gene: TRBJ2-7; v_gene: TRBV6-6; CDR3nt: TGTGCCGTCCGGGAGCGGGGTAGCTCCTACGAGCAGTACTTC; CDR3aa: CAVRERGSSYEQYF
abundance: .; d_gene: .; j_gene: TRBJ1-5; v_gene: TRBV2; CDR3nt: TGTGCCAGCACCGACGCCCGGGGGGCCACTCAGCCCCAGCATTTT; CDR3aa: CASTDARGATQPQHF
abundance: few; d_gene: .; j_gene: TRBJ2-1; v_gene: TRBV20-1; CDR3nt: TGCAGTGCTAGCCAGGCCAATGAGCAGTTCTTC; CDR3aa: CSASQANEQFF
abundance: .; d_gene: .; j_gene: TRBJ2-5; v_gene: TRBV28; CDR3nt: TGTGCCAGCAGTTTCCCTAGCATGGAGACCCAGTACTTC; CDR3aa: CASSFPSMETQYF
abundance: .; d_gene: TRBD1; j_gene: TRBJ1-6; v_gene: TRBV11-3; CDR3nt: TGTGCCAGCAGGAAAAACAGGGGAGGCAATTCACCCCTCCACTTT; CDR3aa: CASRKNRGGNSPLHF
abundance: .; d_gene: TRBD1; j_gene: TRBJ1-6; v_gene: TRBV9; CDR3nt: TGTGCCAGCAGCTCACGGACAGGGTTGAATTCACCCCTCCACTTT; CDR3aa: CASSSRTGLNSPLHF
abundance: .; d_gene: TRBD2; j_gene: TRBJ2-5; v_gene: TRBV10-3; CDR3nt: TGTGCCACCTCAATACTAGCGGGGGAAGAGACCCAGTACTTC; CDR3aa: CATSILAGEETQYF
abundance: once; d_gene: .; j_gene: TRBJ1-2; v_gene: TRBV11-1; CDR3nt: TGTGCCAGCAGCTCCGACCGGGAGGCAGGACCCTATGGCTACACCTTC; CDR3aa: CASSSDREAGPYGYTF
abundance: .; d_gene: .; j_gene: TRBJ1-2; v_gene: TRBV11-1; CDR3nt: TGTGCCAGCAGCTTCCAAGGAGTTTCCGTGGGCTACACCTTC; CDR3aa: CASSFQGVSVGYTF
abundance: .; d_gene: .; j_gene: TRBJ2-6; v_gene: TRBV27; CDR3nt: TGTGCCAGCAGTTTTGTATTGGCATCTGGGGCCAACGTCCTGACTTTC; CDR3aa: CASSFVLASGANVLTF
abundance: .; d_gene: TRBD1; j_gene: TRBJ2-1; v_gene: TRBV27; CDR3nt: TGTGCCAGCAGTCCAACCGGGACAGCCTACAATGAGCAGTTCTTC; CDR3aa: CASSPTGTAYNEQFF
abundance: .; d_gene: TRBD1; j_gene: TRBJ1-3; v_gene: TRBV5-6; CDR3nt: TGTGCCAGCAGCTTGGCCGGGACAGGGGGCGCGGGGAACACCATATATTTT; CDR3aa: CASSLAGTGGAGNTIYF
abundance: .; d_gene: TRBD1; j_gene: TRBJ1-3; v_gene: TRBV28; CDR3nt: TGTGCCAGCAGTTTCCTGCAGGGGGCCTTTAGAAACACCATATATTTT; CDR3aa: CASSFLQGAFRNTIYF
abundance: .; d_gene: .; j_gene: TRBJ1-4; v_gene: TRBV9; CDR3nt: TGTGCCAGCAGCGTAGCTGAGGGGCTACAGGGAGCTAATGAAAAACTGTTTTTT; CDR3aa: CASSVAEGLQGANEKLFF
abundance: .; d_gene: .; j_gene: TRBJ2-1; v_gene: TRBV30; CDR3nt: TGTGCCTGCCAGGTGGCCAGGGAAGAGTTCTTC; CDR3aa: CACQVAREEFF
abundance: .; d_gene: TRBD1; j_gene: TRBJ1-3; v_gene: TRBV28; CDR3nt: TGTGCCAGCAGTTTATTGCACAGGGGATCTGTAAACACCATATATTTT; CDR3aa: CASSLLHRGSVNTIYF
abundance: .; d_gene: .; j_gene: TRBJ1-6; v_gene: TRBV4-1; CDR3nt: TGCGCCAGCAGCCAAGAGAGCTCCTATAATTCACCCCTCCACTTT; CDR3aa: CASSQESSYNSPLHF
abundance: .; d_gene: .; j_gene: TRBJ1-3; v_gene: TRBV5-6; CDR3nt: TGTGCCAGCAGCTTGTACGGAGCTGGAAACACCATATATTTT; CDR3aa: CASSLYGAGNTIYF
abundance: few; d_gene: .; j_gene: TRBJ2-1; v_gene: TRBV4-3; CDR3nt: TGCGCCAGCAGCCAATACCCTCGGGTAGGCGAGCAGTTCTTC; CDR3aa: CASSQYPRVGEQFF
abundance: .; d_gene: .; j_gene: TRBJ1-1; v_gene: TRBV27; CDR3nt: TGTGCCAGCAGTTTACTCCCCGGGGGGGTGAAAGCTTTCTTT; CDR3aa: CASSLLPGGVKAFF
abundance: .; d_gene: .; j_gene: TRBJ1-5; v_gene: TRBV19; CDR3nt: TGTGCCAGTACCGTATATGATTCCAGAACCGATCAGCCCCAGCATTTT; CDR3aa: CASTVYDSRTDQPQHF
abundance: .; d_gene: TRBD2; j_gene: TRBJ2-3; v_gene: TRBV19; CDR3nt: TGTGCCAGTAGTCGCTGGCAAGGGACTAGCGGGGGCCCGAGCACAGATACGCAGTATTTT; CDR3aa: CASSRWQGTSGGPSTDTQYF
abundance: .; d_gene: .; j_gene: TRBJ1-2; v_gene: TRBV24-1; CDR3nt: TGTGCCACCAGTGATTTACGACAGAACTATGGCTACACCTTC; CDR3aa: CATSDLRQNYGYTF
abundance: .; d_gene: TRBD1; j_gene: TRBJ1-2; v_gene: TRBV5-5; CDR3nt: TGTGCCAGCAGCAACCGGACAGGAAACTATGGCTACACCTTC; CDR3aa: CASSNRTGNYGYTF
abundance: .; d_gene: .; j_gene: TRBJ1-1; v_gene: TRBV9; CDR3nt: TGTGCCAGCAGCGCCGGGACTACCCCTGAAGCTTTCTTT; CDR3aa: CASSAGTTPEAFF
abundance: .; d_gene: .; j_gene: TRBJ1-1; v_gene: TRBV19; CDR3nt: TGTGCCAGTAGTATAGTCGTCCCCCGAGGGCAGATGAGGTACACTGAAGCTTTCTTT; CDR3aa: CASSIVVPRGQMRYTEAFF
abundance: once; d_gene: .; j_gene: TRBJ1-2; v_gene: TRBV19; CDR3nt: TGTGCCAGTAGTACAAAAAGCGGGTACGCTAACTATGGCTACACCTTC; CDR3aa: CASSTKSGYANYGYTF